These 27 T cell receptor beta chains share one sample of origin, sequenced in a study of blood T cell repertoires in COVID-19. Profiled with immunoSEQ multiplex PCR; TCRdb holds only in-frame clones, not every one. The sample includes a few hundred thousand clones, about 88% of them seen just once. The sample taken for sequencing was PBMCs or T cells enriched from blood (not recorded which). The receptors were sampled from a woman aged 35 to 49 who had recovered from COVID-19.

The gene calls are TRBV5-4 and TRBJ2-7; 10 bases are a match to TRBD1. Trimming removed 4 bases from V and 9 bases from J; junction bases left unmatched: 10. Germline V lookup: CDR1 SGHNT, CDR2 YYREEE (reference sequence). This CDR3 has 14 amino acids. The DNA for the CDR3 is TGTGCCAGCAGCCCGGGACAGGGGAATGGGCGGCAGTACTTC. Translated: CASSPGQGNGRQYF.

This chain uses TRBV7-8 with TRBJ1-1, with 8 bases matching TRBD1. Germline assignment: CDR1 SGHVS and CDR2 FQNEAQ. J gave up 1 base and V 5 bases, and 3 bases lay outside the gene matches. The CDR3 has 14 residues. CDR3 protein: CASSVDRENTEAFF. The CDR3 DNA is TGTGCCAGCAGCGTGGACAGGGAGAACACTGAAGCTTTCTTT.

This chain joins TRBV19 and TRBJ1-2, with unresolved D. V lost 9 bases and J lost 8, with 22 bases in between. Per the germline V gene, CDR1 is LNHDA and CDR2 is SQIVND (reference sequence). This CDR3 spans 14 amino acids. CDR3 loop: CASRDPSAYLGYTF. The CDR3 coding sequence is TGTGCCAGCCGGGATCCAAGCGCCTACCTAGGCTACACCTTC.

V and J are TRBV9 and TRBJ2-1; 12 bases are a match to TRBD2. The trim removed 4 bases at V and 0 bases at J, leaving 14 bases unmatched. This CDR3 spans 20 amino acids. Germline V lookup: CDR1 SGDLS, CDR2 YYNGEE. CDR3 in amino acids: CASSPLPTSGGKSSYNEQFF. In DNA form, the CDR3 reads TGTGCCAGCAGCCCCCTCCCGACTAGCGGGGGTAAAAGCTCCTACAATGAGCAGTTCTTC. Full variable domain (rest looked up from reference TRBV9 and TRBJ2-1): DSGVTQTPKHLITATGQRVTLRCSPRSGDLSVYWYQQSLDQGLQFLIQYYNGEERAKGNILERFSAQQFPDLHSELNLSSLELGDSALYFCASSPLPTSGGKSSYNEQFFGPGTRLTVL.

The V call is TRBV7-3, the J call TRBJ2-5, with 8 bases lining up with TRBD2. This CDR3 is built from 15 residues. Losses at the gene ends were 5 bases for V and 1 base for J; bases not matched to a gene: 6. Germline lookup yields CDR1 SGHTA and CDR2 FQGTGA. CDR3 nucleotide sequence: TGTGCCAGCAGCCTGGGAGCGGGGGCCCAAGAGACCCAGTACTTC. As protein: CASSLGAGAQETQYF.

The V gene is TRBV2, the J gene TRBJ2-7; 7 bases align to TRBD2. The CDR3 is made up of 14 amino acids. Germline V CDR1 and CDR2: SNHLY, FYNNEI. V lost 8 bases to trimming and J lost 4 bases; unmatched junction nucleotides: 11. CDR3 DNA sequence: TGTGCCAGCCTACCGCGAGGGAGGGCTTACGAGCAGTACTTC. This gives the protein CASLPRGRAYEQYF.

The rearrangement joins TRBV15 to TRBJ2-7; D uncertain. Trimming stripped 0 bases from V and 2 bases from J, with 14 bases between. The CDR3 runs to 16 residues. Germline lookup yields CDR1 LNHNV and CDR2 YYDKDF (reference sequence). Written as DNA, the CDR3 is TGTGCCACCAGCAGAGATTTTATAATCCCAGCCTACGAGCAGTACTTC. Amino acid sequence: CATSRDFIIPAYEQYF.

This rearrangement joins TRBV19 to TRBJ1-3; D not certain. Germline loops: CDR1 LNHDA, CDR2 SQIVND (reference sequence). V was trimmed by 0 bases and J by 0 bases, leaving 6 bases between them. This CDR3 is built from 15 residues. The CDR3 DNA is TGTGCCAGTAGTATAGATGCCGGCTCTGGAAACACCATATATTTT. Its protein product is CASSIDAGSGNTIYF. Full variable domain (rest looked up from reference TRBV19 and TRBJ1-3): DGGITQSPKYLFRKEGQNVTLSCEQNLNHDAMYWYRQDPGQGLRLIYYSQIVNDFQKGDIAEGYSVSREKKESFPLTVTSAQKNPTAFYLCASSIDAGSGNTIYFGEGSWLTVV.

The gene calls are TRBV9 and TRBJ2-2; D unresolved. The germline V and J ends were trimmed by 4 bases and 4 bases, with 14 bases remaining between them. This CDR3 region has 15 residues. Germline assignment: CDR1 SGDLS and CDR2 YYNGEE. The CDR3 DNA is TGTGCCAGCAGCCCCGGTCCCACGGGCACCGGGGAGCTGTTTTTT. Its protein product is CASSPGPTGTGELFF.

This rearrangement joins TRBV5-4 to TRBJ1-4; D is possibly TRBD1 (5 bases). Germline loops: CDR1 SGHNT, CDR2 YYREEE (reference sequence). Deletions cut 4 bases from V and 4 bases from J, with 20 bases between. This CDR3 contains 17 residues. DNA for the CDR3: TGTGCCAGCAGCCCCGCGGGCGGGAACAGGCATAATGAAAAACTGTTTTTT. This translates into CASSPAGGNRHNEKLFF.

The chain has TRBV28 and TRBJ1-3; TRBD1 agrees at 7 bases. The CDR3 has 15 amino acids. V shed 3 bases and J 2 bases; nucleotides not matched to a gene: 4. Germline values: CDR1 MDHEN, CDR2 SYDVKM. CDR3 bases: TGTGCCAGCAGTTTGGGAACAGGGGCTGGAAACACCATATATTTT. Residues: CASSLGTGAGNTIYF.

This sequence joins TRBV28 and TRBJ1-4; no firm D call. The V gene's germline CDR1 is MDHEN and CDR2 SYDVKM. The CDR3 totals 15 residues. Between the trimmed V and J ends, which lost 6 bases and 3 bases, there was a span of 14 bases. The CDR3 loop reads CASSPTREPNEKLFF. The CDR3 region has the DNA TGTGCCAGCAGCCCAACCCGGGAACCTAATGAAAAACTGTTTTTT.

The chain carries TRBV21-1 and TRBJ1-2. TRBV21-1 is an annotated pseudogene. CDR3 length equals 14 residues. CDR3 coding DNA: TGTGCCAGCAGCAAACGGGGAATTGCGAATGGCTACACCTTC. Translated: CASSKRGIANGYTF.

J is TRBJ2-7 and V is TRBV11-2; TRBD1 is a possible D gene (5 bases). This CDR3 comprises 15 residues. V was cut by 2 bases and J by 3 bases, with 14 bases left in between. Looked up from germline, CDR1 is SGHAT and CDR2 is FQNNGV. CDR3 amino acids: CASSLSQANLYEQYF. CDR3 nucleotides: TGTGCCAGCAGCTTATCACAGGCAAATCTCTACGAGCAGTACTTC.

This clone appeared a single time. CDR3 in amino acids: CASSIGTGSLYEQYF. Written as DNA, the CDR3 is TGTGCCAGTAGTATTGGGACAGGGAGTTTGTACGAGCAGTACTTC. The V call is TRBV19, the J call TRBJ2-7, with 9 positions matching TRBD1. V shed 3 bases, J shed 4 bases, and the junction held 7 bases outside the gene matches. The germline V gene has CDR1 LNHDA and CDR2 SQIVND (reference sequence). The CDR3 sequence is 15 residues long.

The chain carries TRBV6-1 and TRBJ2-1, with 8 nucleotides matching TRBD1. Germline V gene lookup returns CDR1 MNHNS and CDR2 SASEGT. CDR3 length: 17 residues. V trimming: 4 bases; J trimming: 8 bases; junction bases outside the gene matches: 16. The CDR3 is CASSAGRTGQKGYEQFF. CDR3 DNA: TGTGCCAGCAGTGCCGGACGGACAGGGCAAAAGGGCTATGAGCAGTTCTTC.

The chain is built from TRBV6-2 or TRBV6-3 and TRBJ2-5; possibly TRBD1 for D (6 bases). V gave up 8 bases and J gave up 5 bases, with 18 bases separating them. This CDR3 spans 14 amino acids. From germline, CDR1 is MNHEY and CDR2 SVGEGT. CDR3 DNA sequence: TGTGCCAGCGGTTCTCAAGACAGGCGGGAGACCCAGTACTTC. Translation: CASGSQDRRETQYF.

The CDR3 reads CASSTGGQETQYF. The CDR3 DNA sequence: TGTGCCAGTAGTACAGGGGGCCAAGAGACCCAGTACTTC. This sequence joins TRBV19 and TRBJ2-5, with TRBD1 matching over 7 bases. Per the germline V gene, CDR1 is LNHDA and CDR2 is SQIVND (reference sequence). With 4 bases clipped from V and 1 base from J, the junction kept 0 bases outside the gene matches. The CDR3 consists of 13 residues. Looking up the rest from reference TRBV19 and TRBJ2-5 gives the full variable domain: DGGITQSPKYLFRKEGQNVTLSCEQNLNHDAMYWYRQDPGQGLRLIYYSQIVNDFQKGDIAEGYSVSREKKESFPLTVTSAQKNPTAFYLCASSTGGQETQYFGPGTRLLVL.

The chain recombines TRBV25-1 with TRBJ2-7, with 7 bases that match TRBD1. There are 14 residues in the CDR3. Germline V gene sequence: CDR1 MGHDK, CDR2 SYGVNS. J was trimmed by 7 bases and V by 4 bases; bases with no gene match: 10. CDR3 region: CASSVREQGQEQYF. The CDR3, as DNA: TGTGCCAGCAGTGTTCGGGAACAGGGGCAAGAGCAGTACTTC.

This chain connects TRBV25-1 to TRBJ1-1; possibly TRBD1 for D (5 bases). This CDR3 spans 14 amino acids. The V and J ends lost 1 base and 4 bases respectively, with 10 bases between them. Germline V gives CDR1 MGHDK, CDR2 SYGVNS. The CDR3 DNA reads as TGTGCCAGCAGTGAATCTGGGGGGAGCACTGAAGCTTTCTTT. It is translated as CASSESGGSTEAFF.

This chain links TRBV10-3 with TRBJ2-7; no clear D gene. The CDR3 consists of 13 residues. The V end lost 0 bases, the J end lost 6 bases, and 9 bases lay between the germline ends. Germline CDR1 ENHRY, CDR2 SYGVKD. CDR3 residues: CAISESVTREQYF. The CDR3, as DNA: TGTGCCATCAGTGAGTCCGTAACGCGCGAGCAGTACTTC.

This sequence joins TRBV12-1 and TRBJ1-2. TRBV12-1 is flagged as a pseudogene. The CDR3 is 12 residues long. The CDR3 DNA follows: TGTGCCAGCAGTATCAGCGAAAGAGGCTACACCTTC. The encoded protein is CASSISERGYTF.

CDR3 sequence reads: CASWDRIQETQYF. CDR3 coding DNA: TGCGCCAGCTGGGACAGGATACAAGAGACCCAGTACTTC. The chain employs TRBV5-1 and TRBJ2-5; 8 bases line up with TRBD1. This CDR3 spans 13 amino acids. Germline values: CDR1 SGHRS, CDR2 YFSETQ. V shed 7 bases and J 2 bases; nucleotides not matched to a gene: 4.

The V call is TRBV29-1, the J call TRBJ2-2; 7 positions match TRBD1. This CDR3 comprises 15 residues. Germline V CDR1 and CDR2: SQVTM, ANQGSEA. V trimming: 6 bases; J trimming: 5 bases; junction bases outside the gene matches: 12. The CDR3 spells CSVTIGGPRTGELFF. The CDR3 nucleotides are TGCAGCGTAACTATAGGGGGCCCCCGAACCGGGGAGCTGTTTTTT.

The CDR3 here is CASSSTGGPQPQHF. Here the CDR3 DNA reads TGTGCCAGCAGCTCCACAGGGGGCCCTCAGCCCCAGCATTTT. This chain joins TRBV11-2 and TRBJ1-5; 9 nucleotides match TRBD1. The CDR3 is 14 residues long. Germline loops: CDR1 SGHAT, CDR2 FQNNGV. Trimming at V came to 4 bases and at J to 6 bases, leaving 4 bases not matched to a gene.

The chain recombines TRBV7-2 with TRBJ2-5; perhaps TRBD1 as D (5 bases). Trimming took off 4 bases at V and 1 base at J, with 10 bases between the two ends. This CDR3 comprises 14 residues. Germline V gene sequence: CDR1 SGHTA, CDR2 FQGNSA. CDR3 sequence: CASSYPTVQETQYF. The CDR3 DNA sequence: TGTGCCAGCAGCTACCCGACAGTCCAAGAGACCCAGTACTTC. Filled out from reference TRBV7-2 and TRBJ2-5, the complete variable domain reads GAGVSQSPSNKVTEKGKDVELRCDPISGHTALYWYRQSLGQGLEFLIYFQGNSAPDKSGLPSDRFSAERTGGSVSTLTIQRTQQEDSAVYLCASSYPTVQETQYFGPGTRLLVL.

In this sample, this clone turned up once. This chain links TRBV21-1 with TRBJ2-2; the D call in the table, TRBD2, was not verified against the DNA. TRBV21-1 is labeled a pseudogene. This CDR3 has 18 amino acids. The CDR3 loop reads CASSKTGGDLKSRGELFF. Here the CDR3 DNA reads TGTGCCAGCAGCAAAACCGGGGGGGACCTAAAGAGCCGAGGGGAGCTGTTTTTT.